These 23 T cell receptor beta chains came from one sample sequenced in a study of blood T cell repertoires in COVID-19. TCRdb's table, derived via immunoSEQ multiplex PCR, lists solely in-frame clones and lacks some. The repertoire holds 250,000 to 300,000 clones, with over 80% as singletons. Input material: peripheral blood. These receptors were obtained from a woman between 65 and 79 years old with COVID-19, enrolled during active disease.

On this clone: Other DNA sequences in this specimen translate into the identical CDR3. The rearrangement uses TRBV27 and TRBJ2-7, with D uncertain. The CDR3 is 11 amino acids. V gave up 4 bases and J gave up 3 bases, with 4 bases separating them. Germline V gene sequence: CDR1 MNHEY, CDR2 SMNVEV (reference sequence). CDR3 loop: CASSSLYEQYF. The CDR3, as DNA: TGTGCCAGCAGTTCCCTCTACGAGCAGTACTTC.

The rearrangement links TRBV5-4 to TRBJ2-3, with D possibly being TRBD2 (6 bases). V lost 4 bases, J lost 0 bases, and 12 bases lay in between. The length of the CDR3 is 15 residues. Germline V gene data show CDR1 as SGHNT and CDR2 as YYREEE (reference sequence). The CDR3 DNA reads TGTGCCAGCAGCCCACCGGGACTTAGCACAGATACGCAGTATTTT. Its translation is CASSPPGLSTDTQYF.

The table lists this clone with a count of one. The rearrangement links TRBV9 to TRBJ2-7, with 8 bases matching TRBD1. With 6 bases clipped from V and 3 bases from J, the junction kept 8 bases outside the gene matches. CDR3 size: 14 residues. The germline gives CDR1 SGDLS, CDR2 YYNGEE. CDR3 bases: TGTGCCAGCACGGACAGGGAATTTAGCTACGAGCAGTACTTC. This translates into CASTDREFSYEQYF.

V and J are TRBV6-2 or TRBV6-3 and TRBJ2-1; 13 nucleotides match TRBD2. The CDR3 consists of 16 residues. The V and J ends lost 2 bases and 7 bases, in that order; junction bases with no gene match: 5. Germline loops: CDR1 MNHEY, CDR2 SVGEGT. The CDR3 coding sequence is TGTGCCAGCAGTTACCCTACTAGCGGGAGGGGAAATGAGCAGTTCTTC. It translates to CASSYPTSGRGNEQFF.

The V call is TRBV6-5, the J call TRBJ1-2; 8 bases agree with TRBD1. Germline CDR1 MNHEY, CDR2 SVGAGI. The CDR3 sequence is 13 residues long. With 4 bases clipped from V and 6 bases from J, the junction kept 4 bases outside the gene matches. The DNA of the CDR3 is TGTGCCAGCAGTTTTCGGACAGGGCATGGCTACACCTTC. Translated: CASSFRTGHGYTF.

The chain employs TRBV6-5 and TRBJ1-4; 7 nucleotides line up with TRBD1. The germline V gene has CDR1 MNHEY and CDR2 SVGAGI. CDR3 size: 15 residues. V shed 8 bases and J 6 bases; nucleotides not matched to a gene: 12. CDR3 in amino acids: CASGSSTGVDEKLFF. The CDR3 DNA reads TGTGCCAGCGGATCCAGTACAGGGGTCGATGAAAAACTGTTTTTT.

The genes are TRBV3-1 (or the pseudogene TRBV3-2) and TRBJ2-2, with 9 nucleotides matching TRBD2. This CDR3 is built from 15 residues. The V segment lost 1 base and the J segment 4 bases; nucleotides outside the gene matches: 1. CDR1 is LGHDT and CDR2 is YNNKEL in the germline V gene (reference sequence). In DNA form, the CDR3 reads TGTGCCAGCAGCCAAGGCGGGAGGGGCACCGGGGAGCTGTTTTTT. Its translation is CASSQGGRGTGELFF.

The chain couples TRBV6-5 to TRBJ2-7; possible D gene TRBD1, 5 bases. V was pared by 6 bases and J by 4 bases, with 19 bases between. CDR3 length: 15 amino acids. The germline gives CDR1 MNHEY, CDR2 SVGAGI. CDR3 region: CASRRRAGRLYEQYF. The CDR3 nucleotides read TGTGCCAGCAGGCGACGGGCAGGGCGCCTTTACGAGCAGTACTTC.

V gene TRBV12-3 or TRBV12-4 combines with J gene TRBJ2-3; D is possibly TRBD2 (5 bases). This CDR3 spans 13 amino acids. The V end was cut by 4 bases, the J end by 3 bases, with 8 bases between. DNA of the CDR3: TGTGCCAGCAGTTCCCTAGCAACAGATACGCAGTATTTT. This translates into CASSSLATDTQYF.

The CDR3 reads CASRLPGGWSDTQYF. The CDR3 DNA reads as TGTGCCAGCAGGCTACCAGGCGGGTGGTCAGATACGCAGTATTTT. The V gene is TRBV28, the J gene TRBJ2-3; weak D call: TRBD2 (5 bases). The CDR3 contains 15 residues. V shed 6 bases and J shed 4 bases, with 17 bases lying between them. The germline CDR1 and CDR2 sequences are MDHEN and SYDVKM.

This clone is a singleton in its sample. J is TRBJ1-6 and V is TRBV4-2, with 7 nucleotides matching TRBD1. Germline CDR1 and CDR2: LGHNA and YNFKEQ. The V gene end was trimmed by 0 bases and the J gene end by 5 bases; junction bases not matched to a gene: 4. The CDR3 sequence is 16 residues long. CDR3 DNA sequence: TGTGCCAGCAGCCAAGATTTCACAGGGGATAATTCACCCCTCCACTTT. Translation: CASSQDFTGDNSPLHF.

The chain carries TRBV5-1 and TRBJ1-5; unclear D gene. The CDR3 totals 15 residues. The germline gives CDR1 SGHRS, CDR2 YFSETQ. V was clipped by 0 bases and J by 0 bases, with 7 bases between them. The CDR3 sequence is CASSLEAGSNQPQHF. The CDR3, as DNA: TGCGCCAGCAGCTTGGAAGCAGGTAGCAATCAGCCCCAGCATTTT.

The rearrangement joins TRBV6-5 to TRBJ1-3; D remains unclear. CDR3 size: 14 residues. Germline V lookup: CDR1 MNHEY, CDR2 SVGAGI. Between the trimmed V and J ends, which lost 6 bases and 0 bases, there was a span of 9 bases. CDR3 residues: CASRAGVSGNTIYF. DNA for the CDR3: TGTGCCAGCAGGGCGGGTGTCTCTGGAAACACCATATATTTT.

This chain connects TRBV5-1 to TRBJ1-5, with TRBD1 matching over 7 bases. V shed 4 bases and J 0 bases; nucleotides not matched to a gene: 4. Germline V gene sequence: CDR1 SGHRS, CDR2 YFSETQ. There are 15 residues in the CDR3. CDR3 protein: CASSPRGDSNQPQHF. CDR3 bases: TGCGCCAGCAGCCCCAGGGGGGATAGCAATCAGCCCCAGCATTTT.

This clone has only a few counts. The V call is TRBV10-1, the J call TRBJ2-7; the D is unclear. Trimming left V 7 bases short and J 2 bases short, with 9 bases between. CDR1 and CDR2 from the germline V gene are WNHNN and SYGVQD (reference sequence). The CDR3 has 12 residues. This CDR3 reads CASITQTYEQYF. The CDR3 DNA reads as TGCGCCAGCATTACACAGACCTACGAGCAGTACTTC.

The chain uses TRBV18 and TRBJ2-2; a weak D match, TRBD1 (6 bases). The CDR3 runs to 17 residues. Germline V gives CDR1 KGHSH, CDR2 LQKENI. Between the trimmed V and J ends, which lost 1 base and 7 bases, there was a span of 19 bases. The CDR3 reads CASSPRLETGSGGELFF. The CDR3 bases are TGTGCCAGCTCACCACGTTTGGAAACAGGGTCCGGCGGGGAGCTGTTTTTT.

This rearrangement joins TRBV6-6 to TRBJ2-2; D is unresolved. CDR1 is MNHNY and CDR2 is SVGAGI in the germline V gene (reference sequence). The CDR3 length is 13 residues. Trimming took off 7 bases at V and 7 bases at J, with 13 bases between the two ends. The CDR3 bases are TGTGCCAGCACTCAGGTCTCCGGCGGGGAGCTGTTTTTT. Encoded protein: CASTQVSGGELFF.

This clone was seen only a few times. V is TRBV5-1 and J is TRBJ1-1; D possibly corresponds to TRBD1 (6 bases). Germline loops: CDR1 SGHRS, CDR2 YFSETQ. There are 15 residues in the CDR3. With 1 base removed from V and 3 bases from J, the gap between germline ends came to 13 bases. This CDR3 reads CASSLSPHRDTEAFF. The CDR3, as DNA: TGCGCCAGCAGCTTGTCACCCCACAGGGACACTGAAGCTTTCTTT.

V gene TRBV6-6 combines with J gene TRBJ1-5, with D maybe TRBD1 (5 bases). CDR3 size: 14 residues. Germline lookup yields CDR1 MNHNY and CDR2 SVGAGI (reference sequence). Trimming left V 1 base short and J 4 bases short, with 8 bases between. CDR3 bases: TGTGCCAGCAGTTACTTTGGACAAAATCAGCCCCAGCATTTT. Translated: CASSYFGQNQPQHF.

CDR3 sequence: CASSLSSGINTGELFF. In nucleotides, the CDR3 is TGTGCCAGCAGTTTAAGTAGCGGGATTAACACCGGGGAGCTGTTTTTT. The chain recombines TRBV28 with TRBJ2-2, with 8 bases that match TRBD2. Germline-derived CDR1 and CDR2 are MDHEN and SYDVKM. The CDR3 consists of 16 residues. J lost 2 bases, V lost 2 bases, and 4 bases had no gene match.

The chain uses TRBV3-1 (or the pseudogene TRBV3-2) and TRBJ2-1; 10 bases are shared with TRBD2. The CDR3 extends over 14 amino acids. The V segment lost 2 bases and the J segment 8 bases; nucleotides outside the gene matches: 3. The germline V gene encodes CDR1 LGHDT and CDR2 YNNKEL (reference sequence). CDR3 residues: CASSQSSGSYEQFF. CDR3 coding DNA: TGTGCCAGCAGCCAATCTAGCGGGAGTTATGAGCAGTTCTTC.

The CDR3 coding sequence is TGTGCCAGCAGCCACCAGGGAAGTCGCACTGAAGCTTTCTTT. The encoded protein is CASSHQGSRTEAFF. The J gene is TRBJ1-1, the V gene TRBV3-1 (or the pseudogene TRBV3-2), with TRBD1 as a possible D gene (5 bases). V lost 3 bases and J lost 4, with 12 bases in between. The CDR3 has 14 amino acids. Germline V gives CDR1 LGHDT, CDR2 YNNKEL (reference sequence).

This chain uses TRBV5-1 with TRBJ2-7, with a possible D match to TRBD1 (5 bases). This CDR3 comprises 17 residues. The V gene lost 4 bases and the J gene lost 2 bases, with 22 bases spanning the gap. Germline CDR1 and CDR2: SGHRS and YFSETQ. The CDR3 here is CASSRFSVQGSTYEQYF. As DNA, the CDR3 is TGCGCCAGCAGCCGGTTCTCGGTTCAGGGATCAACCTACGAGCAGTACTTC. Combining the CDR3 with reference TRBV5-1 and TRBJ2-7 gives the whole variable domain KAGVTQTPRYLIKTRGQQVTLSCSPISGHRSVSWYQQTPGQGLQFLFEYFSETQRNKGNFPGRFSGRQFSNSRSEMNVSTLELGDSALYLCASSRFSVQGSTYEQYFGPGTRLTVT.